This entry concerns a single T cell receptor (beta chain). Trimming removed 2 bases from V and 6 bases from J, with 16 bases in between. CDR1 is GTSNPN, CDR2 SVGIG, per germline (reference sequence). The CDR3 has 14 amino acids. Assay: immunoSEQ multiplex PCR; the TCRdb copy retains only in-frame clones and omits some. The repertoire holds approximately 160,000 clones, with approximately 80% as singletons. The data derive from a study of cytomegalovirus exposure and HLA in healthy donors. Sequenced material: PBMCs. The TCR was taken from a man aged 25-45 years in good health and CMV-seropositive. The chain couples TRBV30 to TRBJ1-1, with D possibly TRBD1 on 6 matching bases. CDR3 bases: TGTGCCTGGAGTCCCGGACAGATTGGGGCTGAAGCTTTCTTT. It yields the protein CAWSPGQIGAEAFF.